This paragraph covers one TCR beta chain sequence. Its specific antigen is unknown. The sample holds no much larger clone one base away, and base qualities are not on file. The data belong to a study of blood T cell repertoires in COVID-19 (dated by TCRdb to about 2020). Concerning the study at large: Samples from collaborators originated in the United States, Italy and Spain and spanned both the acute and convalescent phases of COVID-19. Samples came from the ongoing ImmuneRACE study (first 160 participants) plus 1,254 subjects from 6 global collaborators. Nearly every sample came with metadata listing a de-identified subject ID, COVID-19 status, age in years and sex. The repertoires were released in a freely available public database intended as a resource for research on the immune response to SARS-CoV-2. Where available, HLA class I and class II types were obtained from metadata supplied by the sample provider rather than from assay-based typing. The prospective study material was composed of cDNA or gDNA derived from T cells, B-cell-depleted T cells, or PBMCs. Deeply sampled blood TCRbeta repertoires from subjects exposed to, actively infected with, or recovered from COVID-19 were included in the dataset. Beyond this particular receptor, the publication reports: The amount of clinical and demographic metadata varied by source and participant and was provided uncurated.

From the germline V gene, CDR1 is SGHAT and CDR2 is FQNNGV. Trimming removed 5 bases from V and 5 bases from J; the gene matches leave 6 bases unexplained. From cysteine to phenylalanine, the CDR3 is 14 amino acids long. Only the CDR3 part of the read is kept: 42 bases, read in frame from the first base. Each collaborating institution followed its own protocols to collect whole blood in K2EDTA tubes. For TCRbeta analysis, collaborator samples were shipped as frozen whole blood, as isolated PBMCs, or as DNA extracted from either sample type. TCRbeta CDR3 regions were amplified from genomic DNA by means of the immunoSEQ Assay, a bias-controlled multiplex PCR. In the source study's methods: Within the assay, amplification of reference gene primers was used to estimate how many nucleated cells each sample contained. To quantify the absolute abundance of each unique TCRbeta CDR3 rearrangement, sequence reads were collapsed and filtered. For each sample, productive Simpson clonality was calculated as the square root of Simpson's diversity index across productive rearrangements. The clones in this table, taken by TCRdb from immuneACCESS, are in-frame only. Not every clone is retained; where verified, under half of the shortfall comes from an unresolved V gene, and the cause of the rest is unknown. V and J calls and clone size are copied from that table; D and trimming were computed from the DNA. A total of nearly 55,000 clones appear in this sample, over 70% of them only once. The ten top clones hold just under 15% of the sample.

The rearranged segments are TRBV11-2 and TRBJ1-1, with 9 bases aligning to TRBD1. The source material was peripheral blood. The receptor comes from a human donor with active or convalescent COVID-19. The donor label of this sample is uncertain. The sequence in DNA is TGTGCCAGCAGCCCGCGGACAGGGGTAACTGAAGCTTTCTTT. The resulting protein is CASSPRTGVTEAFF.